The rows below give T cell receptor beta chains drawn from one sample of a study of Graves' ophthalmopathy and Graves' hyperthyroidism. MiXCR, run by TCRdb on the multiplex PCR reads, gives a single entry per CDR3 protein. Here the sample spans hundreds of thousands of distinct CDR3 sequences, under 25% being singletons. Input material: peripheral blood. The receptors derive from a woman under 30 with stable Graves' hyperthyroidism. CDR3s include the opening cysteine and the closing phenylalanine or tryptophan. Fields, in order: J gene, D gene, V gene, clone size, CDR3 DNA, CDR3 protein. A D gene is named only where the DNA matches it firmly. Not every row has a clone size; where given, it reads once, few, many or a size class.

TRBJ2-5 TRBD2 TRBV24-1 many TGTGCCACCAGTGATTTTAGCGGGAGGGGAGAGACCCAGTACTTC CATSDFSGRGETQYF
TRBJ2-5 TRBD2 TRBV28 NA TGTGCCAGTGGAGGGACTAGCGGGAGAAAGACCCAGTACTTC CASGGTSGRKTQYF
TRBJ1-6 TRBD1 TRBV28 few TGTGCCAGCAGCCGAACAGGGGAGATCTCACCCCTCCACTTT CASSRTGEISPLHF
TRBJ2-2 NA TRBV6-1 NA TGTGCCAGCAACCCGAGACAGGAGGGGACCGGGGAGCTGTTTTTT CASNPRQEGTGELFF
TRBJ1-1 TRBD1 TRBV28 many TGTGCCAGCAGTTTGCTCCCGGGACAGGACATGAACACTGAAGCTTTCTTT CASSLLPGQDMNTEAFF
TRBJ1-2 NA TRBV5-5 few TGTGCCAGCACCTCCGGGAGAGAGGTTCTTAGCTACACCTTC CASTSGREVLSYTF
TRBJ1-1 NA TRBV6-1 NA TGTGCCAGCAGTCTAATTGTTCCAGGGTGGGACACTGAAGCTTTCTTT CASSLIVPGWDTEAFF
TRBJ1-5 TRBD1 TRBV27 many TGTGCCAGCAGTTTTACAGGGGGCTATCAGCCCCAGCATTTT CASSFTGGYQPQHF
TRBJ2-7 NA TRBV10-3 many TGTGCCATCGGAGAAAGCTCCTACGAGCAGTACTTC CAIGESSYEQYF
TRBJ1-6 NA TRBV5-5 many TGTGCCAGCAGCTTGGGGAGTGGGACACCCCTCCACTTT CASSLGSGTPLHF
TRBJ2-5 NA TRBV2 NA TGTGCCAGCAGTGATCTCAGGCAAGGGACCCAGTACTTC CASSDLRQGTQYF
TRBJ2-7 NA TRBV19 many TGTGCCAGTAGTATAGTGAGCGGTGGAGGCTACGAGCAGTACTTC CASSIVSGGGYEQYF
TRBJ1-5 NA TRBV4-1 many TGCGCCAGCAGCCAAGGCCCACAGGTGGACAATCAGCCCCAGCATTTT CASSQGPQVDNQPQHF
TRBJ2-5 NA TRBV29-1 many TGCAGCGTTGATTGGGGGACCCAAGAGACCCAGTACTTC CSVDWGTQETQYF
TRBJ2-7 TRBD2 TRBV5-1 many TGCGCCAGCAGCTTGGGCAGGGCTAGCGGTAGCTCCTACGAGCAGTACTTC CASSLGRASGSSYEQYF
TRBJ1-2 NA TRBV5-1 NA TGCGCCAGCAGCTTGGGTGCGTCGTTGGGTAGTGGCTACACCTTC CASSLGASLGSGYTF
TRBJ1-2 TRBD1 TRBV6-5 NA TGTGCCAGCAGTTACTCCGGGACAGGATTGGATGGCTACACCTTC CASSYSGTGLDGYTF
TRBJ2-4 TRBD2 TRBV6-5 many TGTGCCAGCAAACCGGGGGAGGGAGGGAACATTCAGTACTTC CASKPGEGGNIQYF
TRBJ1-1 NA TRBV5-1 many TGCGCCAGCAGCTTAAGATCCGTCCAGATGAACACTGAAGCTTTCTTT CASSLRSVQMNTEAFF
TRBJ2-7 TRBD1 TRBV13 many TGTGCCAGCAGCCCCGAGGACAGGGAATATACCCACTACTACGAGCAGTACTTC CASSPEDREYTHYYEQYF
TRBJ2-2 NA TRBV6-5 once TGTGCCAGCAGTCTCCTCGACGCGACCGGGGAGCTGTTTTTT CASSLLDATGELFF
TRBJ1-2 NA TRBV7-6 many TGTGCCAGCTCCCCTGTCACGGGCTATGGCTACACCTTC CASSPVTGYGYTF
TRBJ2-2 TRBD1 TRBV7-3 many TGTGCCAGCAGCGAACCGGGACAGGGGACCACCGGGGAGCTGTTTTTT CASSEPGQGTTGELFF
TRBJ2-2 NA TRBV6-2/TRBV6-3 NA TGTGCCAGCAGTTACTCGCACAGCACTTACACCGGGGAGCTGTTTTTT CASSYSHSTYTGELFF
TRBJ1-2 NA TRBV12-3/TRBV12-4 many TGTGCCAGCAACTCCAGGGAGAACTATGGCTACACCTTC CASNSRENYGYTF
TRBJ1-2 NA TRBV30 once TGTGCCTCCTCAGGTGCAGTCTACTATGGCTACACCTTC CASSGAVYYGYTF
TRBJ1-5 NA TRBV6-1 NA TGTGCCAGCAGTGAGGGCCTGGGAGGCAATCAGCCCCAGCAGTTT CASSEGLGGNQPQQF
TRBJ2-7 NA TRBV6-1 NA TGTGCCACCGGGGGCTTTCTCTTGAACGAGCAGTACTTC CATGGFLLNEQYF
TRBJ2-7 TRBD1 TRBV7-7 many TGTGCTAGCAGCCCCGGGACAGTGGACATTTACGAGCAGTACTTC CASSPGTVDIYEQYF
TRBJ2-7 TRBD1 TRBV13 many TGTGCCAGCAGCTTAGCAGGGGGCAAAGGTAACGAGCAGTACTTC CASSLAGGKGNEQYF
TRBJ2-3 NA TRBV6-2/TRBV6-3 many TGTGCCAGCAGTTACTCGGGGCCGCTCACAGATACGCAGTATTTT CASSYSGPLTDTQYF
TRBJ1-6 NA TRBV28 many TGTGCCAGCAGTTTAGGTGGTTCCTATAATTCACCCCTCCACTTT CASSLGGSYNSPLHF
TRBJ1-6 TRBD1 TRBV27 many TGTGCCAGCAGTCTCACAGGGGTGGGTTCACCCCTCCACTTT CASSLTGVGSPLHF
TRBJ2-7 TRBD1 TRBV25-1 many TGTGCCAGCAGTGATGTGGGCTCGACAGGGGGGTACGAGCAGTACTTC CASSDVGSTGGYEQYF
TRBJ2-2 TRBD2 TRBV12-3/TRBV12-4 NA TGTGCCAGCAGCCGCGGGGTGGCGGGAGCTCGGACCGGGGAGCTGTTTTTT CASSRGVAGARTGELFF
TRBJ2-2 NA TRBV20-1 many TGCAGTGCTCTTACGACAGGTCCGAACACCGGGGAGCTGTTTTTT CSALTTGPNTGELFF
TRBJ2-2 NA TRBV24-1 many TGTGCCACCAGTGATCCGGGGACCAATGCGAACACCGGGGAGCTGTTTTTT CATSDPGTNANTGELFF
TRBJ2-2 TRBD1 TRBV30 few TGTGCCTGGAGTGTAGGCGGGGTCACAGGGGGCCCAACCGGGGAGCTGTTTTTT CAWSVGGVTGGPTGELFF
TRBJ2-7 TRBD1 TRBV7-9 many TGTGCCAGCAGCGTCGACAGGGGTTACGAGCAGTACTTC CASSVDRGYEQYF
TRBJ1-1 NA TRBV10-3 many TGTGCCATCAGTGAGGCGGGAGGTCAGGGCACTGAAGCTTTCTTT CAISEAGGQGTEAFF
TRBJ2-7 NA TRBV29-1 NA TGCAGCGCCTCCGGGGTCGGAAGAGCCTACGAGCAGTACTTC CSASGVGRAYEQYF
TRBJ1-1 NA TRBV12-3/TRBV12-4 many TGTGCCAGCAGTCTTTGGACAGAAACTGAAGCTTTCTTT CASSLWTETEAFF
TRBJ1-5 NA TRBV24-1 many TGTGCCACCAGTGAGGGGGGGACGAATCAGCCCCAGCATTTT CATSEGGTNQPQHF